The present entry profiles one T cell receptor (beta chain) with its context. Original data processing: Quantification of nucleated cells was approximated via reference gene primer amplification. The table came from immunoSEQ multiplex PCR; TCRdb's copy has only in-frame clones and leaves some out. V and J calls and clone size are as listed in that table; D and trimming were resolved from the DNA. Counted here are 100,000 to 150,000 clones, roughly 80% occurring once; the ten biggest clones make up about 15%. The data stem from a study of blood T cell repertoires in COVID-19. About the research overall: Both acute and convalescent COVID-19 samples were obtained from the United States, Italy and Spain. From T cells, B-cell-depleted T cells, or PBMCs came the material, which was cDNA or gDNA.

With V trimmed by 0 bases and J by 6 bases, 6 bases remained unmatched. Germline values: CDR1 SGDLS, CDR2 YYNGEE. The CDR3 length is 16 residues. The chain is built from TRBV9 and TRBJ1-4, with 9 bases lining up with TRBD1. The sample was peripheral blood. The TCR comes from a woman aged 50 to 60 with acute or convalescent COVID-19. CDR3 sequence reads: CASSVAPTGGDEKLFF. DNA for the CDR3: TGTGCCAGCAGCGTAGCACCGACAGGGGGAGATGAAAAACTGTTTTTT.